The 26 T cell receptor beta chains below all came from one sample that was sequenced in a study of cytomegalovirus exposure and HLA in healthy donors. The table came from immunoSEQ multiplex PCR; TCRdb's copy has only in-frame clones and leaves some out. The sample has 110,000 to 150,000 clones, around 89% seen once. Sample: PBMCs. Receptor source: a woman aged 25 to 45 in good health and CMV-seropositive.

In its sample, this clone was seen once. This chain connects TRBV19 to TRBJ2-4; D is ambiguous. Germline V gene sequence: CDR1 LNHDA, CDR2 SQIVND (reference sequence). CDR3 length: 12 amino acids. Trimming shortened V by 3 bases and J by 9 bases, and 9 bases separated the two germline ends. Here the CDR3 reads CASSILDGIQYF. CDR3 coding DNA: TGTGCCAGTAGTATTCTAGACGGCATTCAGTACTTC.

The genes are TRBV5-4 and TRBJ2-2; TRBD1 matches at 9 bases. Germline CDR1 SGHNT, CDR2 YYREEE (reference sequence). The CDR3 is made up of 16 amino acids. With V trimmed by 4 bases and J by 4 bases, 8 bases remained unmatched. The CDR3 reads CASSRDRDPPTGELFF. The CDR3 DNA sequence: TGTGCCAGCAGCCGGGACAGGGACCCCCCCACCGGGGAGCTGTTTTTT.

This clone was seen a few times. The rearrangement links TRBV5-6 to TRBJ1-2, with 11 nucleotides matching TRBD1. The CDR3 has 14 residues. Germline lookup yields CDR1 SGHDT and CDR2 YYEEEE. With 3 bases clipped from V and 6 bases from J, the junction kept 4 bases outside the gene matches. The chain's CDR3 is CASSSGTGGNGYTF. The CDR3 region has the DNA TGTGCCAGCAGCTCCGGGACAGGGGGAAATGGCTACACCTTC.

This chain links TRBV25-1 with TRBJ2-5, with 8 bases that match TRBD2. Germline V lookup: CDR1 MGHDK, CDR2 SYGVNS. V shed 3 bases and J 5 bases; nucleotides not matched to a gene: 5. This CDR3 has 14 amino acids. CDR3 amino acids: CASSDERGRETQYF. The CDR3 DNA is TGTGCCAGCAGTGACGAGCGGGGGAGGGAGACCCAGTACTTC. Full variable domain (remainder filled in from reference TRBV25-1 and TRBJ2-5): EADIYQTPRYLVIGTGKKITLECSQTMGHDKMYWYQQDPGMELHLIHYSYGVNSTEKGDLSSESTVSRIRTEHFPLTLESARPSHTSQYLCASSDERGRETQYFGPGTRLLVL.

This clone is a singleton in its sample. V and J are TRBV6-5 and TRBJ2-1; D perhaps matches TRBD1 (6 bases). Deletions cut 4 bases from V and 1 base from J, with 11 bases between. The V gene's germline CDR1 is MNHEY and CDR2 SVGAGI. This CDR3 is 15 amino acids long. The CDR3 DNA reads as TGTGCCAGCAGTTCTGAGGGGACATCCTACAATGAGCAGTTCTTC. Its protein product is CASSSEGTSYNEQFF.

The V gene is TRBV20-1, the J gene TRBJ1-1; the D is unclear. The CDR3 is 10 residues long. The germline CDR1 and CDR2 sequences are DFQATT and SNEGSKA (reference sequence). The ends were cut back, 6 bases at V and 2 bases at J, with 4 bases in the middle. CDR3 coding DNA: TGCAGTGCAACAAACACTGAAGCTTTCTTT. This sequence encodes CSATNTEAFF.

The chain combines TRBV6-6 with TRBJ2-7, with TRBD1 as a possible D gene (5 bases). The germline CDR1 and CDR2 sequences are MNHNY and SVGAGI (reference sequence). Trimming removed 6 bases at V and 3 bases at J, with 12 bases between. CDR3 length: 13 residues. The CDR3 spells CASSDSFLYEQYF. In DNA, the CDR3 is TGTGCCAGCAGCGACAGTTTCCTCTACGAGCAGTACTTC.

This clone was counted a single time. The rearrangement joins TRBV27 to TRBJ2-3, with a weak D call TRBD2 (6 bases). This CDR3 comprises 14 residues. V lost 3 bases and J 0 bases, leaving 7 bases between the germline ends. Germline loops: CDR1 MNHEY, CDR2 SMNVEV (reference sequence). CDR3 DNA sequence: TGTGCCAGCAGTTTTCTAGCGAGCACAGATACGCAGTATTTT. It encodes CASSFLASTDTQYF.

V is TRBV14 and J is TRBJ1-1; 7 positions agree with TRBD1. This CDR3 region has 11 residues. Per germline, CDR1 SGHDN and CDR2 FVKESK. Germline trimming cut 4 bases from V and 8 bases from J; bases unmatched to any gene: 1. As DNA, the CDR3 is TGTGCCAGCAGCCGCAGGGGGGAAGCTTTCTTT. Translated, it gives CASSRRGEAFF.

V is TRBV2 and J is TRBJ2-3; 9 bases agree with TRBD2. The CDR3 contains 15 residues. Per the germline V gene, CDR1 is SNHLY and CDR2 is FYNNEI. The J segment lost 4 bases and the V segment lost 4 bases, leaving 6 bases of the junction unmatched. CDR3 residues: CASSVLAGLADTQYF. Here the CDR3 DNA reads TGTGCCAGCAGTGTCCTAGCGGGGTTAGCAGATACGCAGTATTTT.

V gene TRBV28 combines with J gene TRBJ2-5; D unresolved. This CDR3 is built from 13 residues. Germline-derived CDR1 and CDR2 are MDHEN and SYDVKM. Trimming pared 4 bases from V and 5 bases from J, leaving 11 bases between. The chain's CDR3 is CASSSRLEETQYF. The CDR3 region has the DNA TGTGCCAGCAGTTCAAGGTTGGAGGAGACCCAGTACTTC. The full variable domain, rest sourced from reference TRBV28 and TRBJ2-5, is DVKVTQSSRYLVKRTGEKVFLECVQDMDHENMFWYRQDPGLGLRLIYFSYDVKMKEKGDIPEGYSVSREKKERFSLILESASTNQTSMYLCASSSRLEETQYFGPGTRLLVL.

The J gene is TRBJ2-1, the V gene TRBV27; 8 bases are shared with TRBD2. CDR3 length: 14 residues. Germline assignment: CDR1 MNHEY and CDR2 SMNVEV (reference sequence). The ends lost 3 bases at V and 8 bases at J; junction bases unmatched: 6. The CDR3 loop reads CASSFRGGPDEQFF. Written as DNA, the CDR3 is TGTGCCAGCAGTTTTCGGGGGGGCCCGGATGAGCAGTTCTTC.

The CDR3 nucleotides read TGTGCCAGCAGCCACGTTGGAGATCTTTACAATGAGCAGTTCTTC. Its protein is CASSHVGDLYNEQFF. The chain has TRBV2 and TRBJ2-1; no clear D. The germline V and J ends were trimmed by 6 bases and 4 bases, with 16 bases remaining between them. The CDR3 loop spans 15 amino acids. CDR1 SNHLY and CDR2 FYNNEI come from the germline V gene.

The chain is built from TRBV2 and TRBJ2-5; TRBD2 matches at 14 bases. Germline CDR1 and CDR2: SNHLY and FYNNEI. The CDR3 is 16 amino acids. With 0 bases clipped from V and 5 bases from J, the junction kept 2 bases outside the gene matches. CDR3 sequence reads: CASSEAWTSGRETQYF. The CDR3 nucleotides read TGTGCCAGCAGTGAAGCTTGGACTAGCGGGAGGGAGACCCAGTACTTC.

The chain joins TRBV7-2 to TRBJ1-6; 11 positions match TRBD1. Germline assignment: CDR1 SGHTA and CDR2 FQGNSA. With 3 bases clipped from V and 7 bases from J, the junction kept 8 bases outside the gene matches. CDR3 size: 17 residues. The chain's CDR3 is CASSFSGTGGKNSPLHF. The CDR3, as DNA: TGTGCCAGCAGCTTTTCCGGGACAGGGGGAAAAAATTCACCCCTCCACTTT.

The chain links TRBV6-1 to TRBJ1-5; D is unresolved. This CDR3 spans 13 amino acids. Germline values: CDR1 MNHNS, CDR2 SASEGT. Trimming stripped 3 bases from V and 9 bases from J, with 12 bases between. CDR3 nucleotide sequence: TGTGCCAGCAGTGACCCTCCGTTTCCGCCCCAGCATTTT. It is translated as CASSDPPFPPQHF.

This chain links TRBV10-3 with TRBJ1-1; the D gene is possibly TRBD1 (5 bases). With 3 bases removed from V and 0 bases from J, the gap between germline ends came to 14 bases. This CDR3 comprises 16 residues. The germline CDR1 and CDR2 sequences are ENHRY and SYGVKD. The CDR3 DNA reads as TGTGCCATCAGTGATTTCAACGGGGGACTGAACACTGAAGCTTTCTTT. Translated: CAISDFNGGLNTEAFF.

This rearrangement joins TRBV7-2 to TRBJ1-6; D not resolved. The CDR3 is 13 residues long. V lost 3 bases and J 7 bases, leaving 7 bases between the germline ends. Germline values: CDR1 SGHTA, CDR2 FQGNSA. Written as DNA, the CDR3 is TGTGCCAGCAGCTTCGCGAGGAATTCACCCCTCCACTTT. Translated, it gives CASSFARNSPLHF.

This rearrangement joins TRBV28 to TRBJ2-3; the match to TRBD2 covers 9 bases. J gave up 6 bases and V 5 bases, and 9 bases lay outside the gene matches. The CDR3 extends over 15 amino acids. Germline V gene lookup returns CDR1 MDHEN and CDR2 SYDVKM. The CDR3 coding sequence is TGTGCCAGCAGTCCGGGGACTAGCATACCGGATACGCAGTATTTT. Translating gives CASSPGTSIPDTQYF.

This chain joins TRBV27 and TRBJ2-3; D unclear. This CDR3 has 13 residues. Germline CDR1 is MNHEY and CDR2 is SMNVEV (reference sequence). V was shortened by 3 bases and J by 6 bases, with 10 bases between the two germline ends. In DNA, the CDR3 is TGTGCCAGCAGTTTGGTCCTAAAGGATACGCAGTATTTT. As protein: CASSLVLKDTQYF.

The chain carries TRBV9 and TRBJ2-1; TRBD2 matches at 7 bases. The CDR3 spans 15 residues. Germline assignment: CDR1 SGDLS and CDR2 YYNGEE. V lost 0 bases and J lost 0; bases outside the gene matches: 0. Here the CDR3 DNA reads TGTGCCAGCAGCGTAGCGGGAGGCTCCTACAATGAGCAGTTCTTC. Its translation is CASSVAGGSYNEQFF.

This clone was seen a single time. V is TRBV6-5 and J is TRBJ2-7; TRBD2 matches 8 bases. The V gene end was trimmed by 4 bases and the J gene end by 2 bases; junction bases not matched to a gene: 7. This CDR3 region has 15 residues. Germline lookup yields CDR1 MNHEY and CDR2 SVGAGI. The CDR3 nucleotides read TGTGCCAGCAGTTTCACAGCGGGAGCCGCCTACGAGCAGTACTTC. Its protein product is CASSFTAGAAYEQYF.

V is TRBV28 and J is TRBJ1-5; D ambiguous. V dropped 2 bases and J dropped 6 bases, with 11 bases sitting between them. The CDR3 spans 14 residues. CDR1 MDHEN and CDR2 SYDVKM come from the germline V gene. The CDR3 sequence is CASSLRFGSQPQHF. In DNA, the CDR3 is TGTGCCAGCAGTTTAAGGTTCGGGAGTCAGCCCCAGCATTTT.

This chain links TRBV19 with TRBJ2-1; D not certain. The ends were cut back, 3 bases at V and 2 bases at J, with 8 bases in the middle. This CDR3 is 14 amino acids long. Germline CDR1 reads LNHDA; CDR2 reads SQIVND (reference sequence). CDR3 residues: CASSMGQAYNEQFF. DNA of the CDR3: TGTGCCAGTAGTATGGGTCAGGCCTACAATGAGCAGTTCTTC.

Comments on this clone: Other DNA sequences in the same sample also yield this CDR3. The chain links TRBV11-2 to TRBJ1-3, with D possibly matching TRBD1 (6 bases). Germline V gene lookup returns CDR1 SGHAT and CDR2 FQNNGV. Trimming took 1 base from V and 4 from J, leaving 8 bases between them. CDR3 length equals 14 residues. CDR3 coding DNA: TGTGCCAGCAGCTTAGCGGGGACAGGAAACACCATATATTTT. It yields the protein CASSLAGTGNTIYF.

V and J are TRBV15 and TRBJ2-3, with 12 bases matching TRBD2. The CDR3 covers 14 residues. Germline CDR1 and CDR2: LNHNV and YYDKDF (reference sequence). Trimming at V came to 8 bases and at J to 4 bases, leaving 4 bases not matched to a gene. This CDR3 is CATGLAGFADTQYF. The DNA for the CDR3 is TGTGCCACCGGACTAGCGGGATTCGCAGATACGCAGTATTTT.